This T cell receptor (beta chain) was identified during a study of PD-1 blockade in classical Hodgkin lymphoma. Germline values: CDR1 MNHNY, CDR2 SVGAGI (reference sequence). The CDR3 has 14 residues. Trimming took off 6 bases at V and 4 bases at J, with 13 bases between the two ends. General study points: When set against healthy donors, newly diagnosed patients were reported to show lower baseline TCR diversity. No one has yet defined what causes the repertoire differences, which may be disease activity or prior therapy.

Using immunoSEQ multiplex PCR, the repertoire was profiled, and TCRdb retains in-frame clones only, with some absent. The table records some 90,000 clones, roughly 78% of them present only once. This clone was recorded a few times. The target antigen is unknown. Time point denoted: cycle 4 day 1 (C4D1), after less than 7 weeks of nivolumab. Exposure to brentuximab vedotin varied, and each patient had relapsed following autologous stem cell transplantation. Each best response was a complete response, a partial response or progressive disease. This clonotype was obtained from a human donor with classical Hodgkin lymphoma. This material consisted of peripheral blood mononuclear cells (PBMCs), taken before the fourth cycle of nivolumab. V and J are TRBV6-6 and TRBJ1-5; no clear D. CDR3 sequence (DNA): TGTGCCAGCAGACTCACACAAGGGAATCAGCCCCAGCATTTT. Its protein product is CASRLTQGNQPQHF.